Following are 19 T cell receptor beta chains from one sample sequenced in a study of T cell responses to AZD1222 COVID-19 vaccine. Sequencing was performed with immunoSEQ multiplex PCR; in TCRdb, only in-frame clones are kept and a portion is missing. In the table there are 82,000 or so clones, around nine tenths of which are singletons. This sample comprised peripheral blood, obtained on day 0 of AZD1222 vaccination. These receptors all come from an adult in good health.

The sample holds one count of this clone. The chain couples TRBV21-1 to TRBJ2-7; TRBD1 is the table's D call, not checked against the DNA. TRBV21-1 is a listed pseudogene. CDR3 length equals 13 residues. The CDR3 coding sequence is TGTGCCAGCAGCCGCCGACACCCCCTCGAGCAGTACTTC. Translated: CASSRRHPLEQYF.

The CDR3 bases are TGTGCCAGCAGTTACCCCAAGGTGCCCCAGCATTTT. This sequence encodes CASSYPKVPQHF. The V and J genes are TRBV6-2 or TRBV6-3 and TRBJ1-5; D uncertain. V was clipped by 2 bases and J by 9 bases, with 8 bases between them. The CDR3 spans 12 residues. Germline V lookup: CDR1 MNHEY, CDR2 SVGEGT.

Turning to this clone: Here the CDR3 omits its conserved ending phenylalanine or tryptophan, so a read error is the likely source. It is unclear where the CDR3 begins or ends on the DNA, so no DNA is shown, and the CDR3 is as TCRdb lists it. The genes are TRBV30 and TRBJ1-1. CDR1 and CDR2 (germline): GTSNPN, SVGIG (reference sequence). The CDR3 is made up of 9 amino acids, end residues included. Here the CDR3 reads CAWSPQPGG.

This clone appeared once. The CDR3 region is CASSLVSGGALTGELFF. DNA for the CDR3: TGTGCCAGCAGCTTGGTCAGCGGGGGGGCCTTGACCGGGGAGCTGTTTTTT. The chain recombines TRBV5-4 with TRBJ2-2; TRBD2 matches at 10 bases. The CDR3 length is 17 residues. Germline V lookup: CDR1 SGHNT, CDR2 YYREEE (reference sequence). The J segment lost 5 bases and the V segment lost 0 bases, leaving 7 bases of the junction unmatched.

The chain is built from TRBV4-1 and TRBJ2-3, with D tentatively TRBD2 (5 bases). Germline V CDR1 and CDR2: MGHRA, YSYEKL. V lost 1 base and J 1 base, leaving 6 bases between the germline ends. The CDR3 contains 14 residues. CDR3 residues: CASSQGGRTDTQYF. The CDR3 nucleotides read TGCGCCAGCAGCCAAGGAGGGCGCACAGATACGCAGTATTTT.

This clone was detected a few times. The gene calls are TRBV2 and TRBJ1-5, with 7 positions matching TRBD1. From germline, CDR1 is SNHLY and CDR2 FYNNEI. J gave up 5 bases and V 7 bases, and 11 bases lay outside the gene matches. This CDR3 is 15 amino acids long. The CDR3 sequence: CASTRDSAEYQPQHF. The CDR3 DNA sequence: TGTGCCAGCACCCGGGACAGTGCTGAATATCAGCCCCAGCATTTT.

The rearrangement links TRBV6-6 to TRBJ1-6; no clear D. This CDR3 spans 12 amino acids. CDR1 and CDR2 (germline): MNHNY, SVGAGI (reference sequence). V shed 4 bases and J shed 10 bases, with 8 bases lying between them. CDR3 sequence reads: CASSSLSSPLHF. Written as DNA, the CDR3 is TGTGCCAGCAGTTCACTTAGCTCACCCCTCCACTTT.

The chain is built from TRBV21-1 and TRBJ2-7; TRBD1, as called in the table, went unchecked against the DNA. TRBV21-1 is shown as a pseudogene. The CDR3 is made up of 15 amino acids. In DNA form, the CDR3 reads TGTGCCAGCAGCAAGGTTGTACAGGGCTGGTACGAGCAGTACTTC. Translated: CASSKVVQGWYEQYF.

This rearrangement joins TRBV6-5 to TRBJ2-1; 9 bases are a match to TRBD2. Germline V gives CDR1 MNHEY, CDR2 SVGAGI. CDR3 size: 13 residues. V dropped 6 bases and J dropped 5; count of bases not matched to a gene: 2. The CDR3 nucleotides read TGTGCCAGCAGGACTAGCGGCAACAATGAGCAGTTCTTC. Its translation: CASRTSGNNEQFF.

The chain joins TRBV28 to TRBJ1-4; D gene unclear. CDR1 is MDHEN and CDR2 is SYDVKM in the germline V gene. The CDR3 is made up of 12 amino acids. Trimming stripped 4 bases from V and 7 bases from J, with 7 bases between. The CDR3 sequence is CASSSEVEKLFF. For the CDR3, the DNA is TGTGCCAGCAGTTCCGAGGTTGAAAAACTGTTTTTT. Drawing the rest from reference TRBV28 and TRBJ1-4, the complete variable domain is DVKVTQSSRYLVKRTGEKVFLECVQDMDHENMFWYRQDPGLGLRLIYFSYDVKMKEKGDIPEGYSVSREKKERFSLILESASTNQTSMYLCASSSEVEKLFFGSGTQLSVL.

The CDR3 sequence is CASSGPGLLNTEAFF. CDR3 in DNA: TGTGCCAGCAGCGGACCGGGACTTTTGAACACTGAAGCTTTCTTT. The rearrangement links TRBV5-4 to TRBJ1-1; D is possibly TRBD1 (5 bases). Trimming shortened V by 4 bases and J by 0 bases, and 13 bases separated the two germline ends. This CDR3 region has 15 residues. Germline lookup yields CDR1 SGHNT and CDR2 YYREEE (reference sequence).

The V and J genes are TRBV13 and TRBJ1-6; D uncertain. Germline loops: CDR1 PRHDT, CDR2 FYEKMQ (reference sequence). There are 16 residues in the CDR3. The V gene lost 5 bases and the J gene lost 9 bases, with 20 bases spanning the gap. The CDR3 reads CASSVATGGAASPLHF. The CDR3 bases are TGTGCCAGCAGCGTAGCCACGGGAGGTGCGGCTTCACCCCTCCACTTT.

This chain links TRBV7-2 with TRBJ2-1; the D is unclear. Trimming left V 1 base short and J 4 bases short, with 5 bases between. The germline CDR1 and CDR2 sequences are SGHTA and FQGNSA. CDR3 length: 13 amino acids. The CDR3 loop is CASSLVGYNEQFF. In DNA, the CDR3 is TGTGCCAGCAGCTTAGTCGGTTACAATGAGCAGTTCTTC.

CDR3 protein: CASSLEQGNTEAFF. The CDR3 DNA reads TGTGCCAGCAGCTTAGAACAAGGGAACACTGAAGCTTTCTTT. The genes are TRBV7-9 and TRBJ1-1; D call uncertain. The CDR3 is made up of 14 amino acids. The V gene lost 1 base and the J gene lost 1 base, with 7 bases spanning the gap. Germline assignment: CDR1 SEHNR and CDR2 FQNEAQ (reference sequence).

The genes are TRBV3-1 (or the pseudogene TRBV3-2) and TRBJ1-5; D unresolved. Germline CDR1 reads LGHDT; CDR2 reads YNNKEL (reference sequence). The V end lost 1 base, the J end lost 4 bases, and 8 bases lay between the germline ends. The CDR3 is 14 residues long. Written as DNA, the CDR3 is TGTGCCAGCAGCCAAGTACGAGGAAATCAGCCCCAGCATTTT. Its translation: CASSQVRGNQPQHF.

J is TRBJ1-1 and V is TRBV5-5, with D uncertain. The CDR3 sequence is 13 residues long. V shed 1 base and J shed 5 bases, with 9 bases lying between them. CDR1 SGHKS and CDR2 YYEKEE come from the germline V gene (reference sequence). The CDR3 reads CASSLSYGTEAFF. CDR3 DNA: TGTGCCAGCAGCTTGTCTTATGGTACTGAAGCTTTCTTT.

This clone was counted a single time. The chain couples TRBV10-3 to TRBJ1-1; 9 bases agree with TRBD1. J was trimmed by 3 bases and V by 5 bases; bases with no gene match: 4. Germline V gene lookup returns CDR1 ENHRY and CDR2 SYGVKD. This CDR3 has 14 amino acids. CDR3 in amino acids: CAISPGQGYTEAFF. CDR3 nucleotides: TGTGCCATCAGTCCGGGACAGGGTTACACTGAAGCTTTCTTT.

The rearrangement joins TRBV9 to TRBJ1-4; D ambiguous. The CDR3 is 15 residues long. Trimming pared 0 bases from V and 0 bases from J, leaving 6 bases between. From germline, CDR1 is SGDLS and CDR2 YYNGEE. For the CDR3, the DNA is TGTGCCAGCAGCGTAGGAGGAGCAACTAATGAAAAACTGTTTTTT. Encoded protein: CASSVGGATNEKLFF.

This clone came up a few times. The V call is TRBV7-2, the J call TRBJ1-3; 8 bases are a match to TRBD1. CDR3 length: 14 residues. Germline V gene sequence: CDR1 SGHTA, CDR2 FQGNSA. In DNA, the CDR3 is TGTGCTGAAAAGACAGGGGAGGTTGGAAACACCATATATTTT. Amino acid sequence: CAEKTGEVGNTIYF.